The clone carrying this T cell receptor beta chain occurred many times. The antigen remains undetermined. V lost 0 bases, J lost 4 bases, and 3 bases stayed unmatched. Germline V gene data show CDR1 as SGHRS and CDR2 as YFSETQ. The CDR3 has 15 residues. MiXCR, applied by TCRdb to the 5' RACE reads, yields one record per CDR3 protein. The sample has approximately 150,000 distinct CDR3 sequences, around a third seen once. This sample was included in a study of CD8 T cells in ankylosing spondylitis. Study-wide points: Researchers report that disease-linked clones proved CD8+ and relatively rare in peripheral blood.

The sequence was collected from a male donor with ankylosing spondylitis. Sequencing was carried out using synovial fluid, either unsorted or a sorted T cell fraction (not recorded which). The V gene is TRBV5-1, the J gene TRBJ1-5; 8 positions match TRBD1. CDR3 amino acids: CASSLGTGGNQPQHF. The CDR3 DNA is TGCGCCAGCAGCTTGGGTACAGGGGGGAATCAGCCCCAGCATTTT.